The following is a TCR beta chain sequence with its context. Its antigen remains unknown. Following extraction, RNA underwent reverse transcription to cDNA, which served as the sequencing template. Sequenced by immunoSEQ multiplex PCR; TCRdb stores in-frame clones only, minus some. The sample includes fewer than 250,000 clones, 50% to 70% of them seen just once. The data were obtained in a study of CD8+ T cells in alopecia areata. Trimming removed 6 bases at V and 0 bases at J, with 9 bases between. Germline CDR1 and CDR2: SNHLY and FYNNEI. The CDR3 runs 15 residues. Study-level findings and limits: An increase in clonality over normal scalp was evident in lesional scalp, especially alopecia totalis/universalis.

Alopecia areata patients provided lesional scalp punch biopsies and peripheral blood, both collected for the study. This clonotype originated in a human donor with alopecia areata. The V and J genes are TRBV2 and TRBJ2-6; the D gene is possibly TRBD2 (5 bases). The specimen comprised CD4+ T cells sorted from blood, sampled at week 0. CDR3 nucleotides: TGTGCCAGCAGACGGGAAATCTCTGGGGCCAACGTCCTGACTTTC. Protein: CASRREISGANVLTF.